A single sample gave rise to the 27 T cell receptor beta chains below, sequenced in a study of blood T cells in healthy people across ages. A sample-barcoded 5' primer and a J-beta primer mix were used in a second PCR of about 7 to 12 cycles. TCRdb reprocessed the 5' RACE reads with MiXCR, giving one entry per CDR3 protein. The repertoire holds about 1,400,000 distinct CDR3 sequences, with roughly 60% as singletons. Sample: blood. These receptors originate from a man aged 18 to 29 in good health.

J is TRBJ2-1 and V is TRBV6-5; D is ambiguous. In germline, CDR1 is MNHEY, CDR2 SVGAGI. V lost 5 bases to trimming and J lost 2 bases, with 10 bases between them. CDR3 length: 14 amino acids. This chain's CDR3 is CASSIDVPYNEQFF. DNA for the CDR3: TGTGCCAGCAGTATAGACGTCCCCTACAATGAGCAGTTCTTC.

As for this clonotype: A junction end diverges from the germline sequence, so it may reflect a read error. The rearrangement joins TRBV4-3 to TRBJ2-2, with 14 bases fitting TRBD2. The CDR3 has 17 residues. CDR1 is LGHNA and CDR2 is YSLEER in the germline V gene. In DNA, the CDR3 is TGCGCCGGCAGCCTGGGACTAGCGGGGGACGTCACCGGGGAGCTGTTTTTT. This codes for CAGSLGLAGDVTGELFF.

V and J are TRBV4-2 and TRBJ2-3; TRBD2 aligns across 9 bases. The CDR3 extends over 17 amino acids. CDR1 and CDR2 (germline): LGHNA, YNFKEQ. The junction had 6 bases not matched to a gene; V was cut back by 0 bases and J by 2 bases. CDR3 nucleotides: TGTGCCAGCAGCCAAGATCTTGCGGGGGGGCCCACAGATACGCAGTATTTT. The encoded protein is CASSQDLAGGPTDTQYF.

This clonotype has only one observation. This chain uses TRBV28 with TRBJ1-5; D may be TRBD1 (6 bases). The V and J ends lost 6 bases and 2 bases respectively, with 23 bases between them. Germline V CDR1 and CDR2: MDHEN, SYDVKM. This CDR3 contains 18 residues. The CDR3 coding sequence is TGTGCCAGCAGCCCTACTACAGGGACTGGTTTTGGCAATCAGCCCCAGCATTTT. It codes for CASSPTTGTGFGNQPQHF.

V and J are TRBV6-5 and TRBJ2-5, with a tentative D call TRBD1 (6 bases). From germline, CDR1 is MNHEY and CDR2 SVGAGI. The V and J ends lost 5 bases and 1 base respectively, with 14 bases between them. The CDR3 sequence is 15 residues long. The chain's CDR3 is CASSPEGVGQETQYF. The CDR3 nucleotides are TGTGCCAGCAGTCCAGAGGGGGTCGGCCAAGAGACCCAGTACTTC.

The chain couples TRBV20-1 to TRBJ2-7; TRBD2 aligns across 11 bases. Germline-derived CDR1 and CDR2 are DFQATT and SNEGSKA (reference sequence). Trimming at V came to 1 base and at J to 7 bases, leaving 15 bases not matched to a gene. CDR3 length: 17 residues. The CDR3 protein is CSARAWTSGSPGGEQYF. In DNA, the CDR3 is TGCAGTGCTAGAGCTTGGACTAGCGGGTCCCCTGGTGGTGAGCAGTACTTC.

V gene TRBV11-1 combines with J gene TRBJ1-2; D remains unclear. The CDR3 length is 13 residues. V was cut by 5 bases and J by 4 bases, with 11 bases left in between. Germline CDR1 SGHAT, CDR2 FQDESV (reference sequence). CDR3 DNA: TGTGCCAGCAGCCCTGGACCGAGCTATGGCTACACCTTC. As protein: CASSPGPSYGYTF.

The V call is TRBV7-2, the J call TRBJ1-1; D remains ambiguous. V was shortened by 5 bases and J by 2 bases, with 9 bases between the two germline ends. Germline V gene sequence: CDR1 SGHTA, CDR2 FQGNSA. The CDR3 extends over 13 amino acids. The DNA of the CDR3 is TGTGCCAGCAGCCAGGACCATAACACTGAAGCTTTCTTT. Encoded protein: CASSQDHNTEAFF.

This chain connects TRBV4-1 to TRBJ2-5, with TRBD2 identical over 11 bases. Unmatched junction bases numbered 2, after V lost 0 bases and J lost 8 bases. Germline CDR1 reads MGHRA; CDR2 reads YSYEKL. CDR3 length equals 14 residues. The CDR3 loop is CASSQEGTSGTQYF. The CDR3 DNA reads as TGCGCCAGCAGCCAAGAGGGGACTAGCGGTACCCAGTACTTC.

This sequence joins TRBV6-5 and TRBJ2-5, with D unclear. The CDR3 has 15 residues. V lost 2 bases to trimming and J lost 1 base, with 11 bases between them. Germline CDR1 is MNHEY and CDR2 is SVGAGI. The DNA for the CDR3 is TGTGCCAGCAGTTACGGGGATCCTATCCAAGAGACCCAGTACTTC. This encodes CASSYGDPIQETQYF.

The chain uses TRBV27 and TRBJ2-5, with TRBD1 matching 8 bases. CDR1 and CDR2 from the germline V gene are MNHEY and SMNVEV (reference sequence). The ends lost 5 bases at V and 4 bases at J; junction bases unmatched: 12. The length of the CDR3 is 16 residues. CDR3 residues: CASSPKDRAARETQYF. CDR3 in DNA: TGTGCCAGCAGTCCGAAGGACAGGGCAGCCCGAGAGACCCAGTACTTC.

This clonotype was counted once. V and J are TRBV2 and TRBJ1-2, with TRBD1 matching 12 bases. The CDR3 is made up of 13 amino acids. Per germline, CDR1 SNHLY and CDR2 FYNNEI. V lost 7 bases and J lost 7; bases outside the gene matches: 4. CDR3 DNA sequence: TGTGCCAGCATGGGGACAGGGGGCTTTGGCTACACCTTC. Amino acids: CASMGTGGFGYTF.

The table lists this clonotype with a few counts. The J gene is TRBJ2-7, the V gene TRBV6-6; possible D gene TRBD1, 5 bases. Germline assignment: CDR1 MNHNY and CDR2 SVGAGI (reference sequence). V was clipped by 2 bases and J by 3 bases, with 11 bases between them. The CDR3 extends over 14 amino acids. The CDR3 DNA reads as TGTGCCAGCAGTTACCGGACATATAACTACGAGCAGTACTTC. Translated: CASSYRTYNYEQYF.

The J gene is TRBJ1-2, the V gene TRBV5-1; TRBD1 aligns across 9 bases. The germline V gene has CDR1 SGHRS and CDR2 YFSETQ. The CDR3 covers 15 residues. V trimming: 1 base; J trimming: 6 bases; junction bases outside the gene matches: 7. The CDR3 region is CASSLMGQGLDGYTF. Written as DNA, the CDR3 is TGCGCCAGCAGCTTGATGGGACAGGGTTTAGATGGCTACACCTTC.

V is TRBV4-3 and J is TRBJ2-7, with 8 bases fitting TRBD2. The better agreement between TRBJ2-5 and the DNA end casts doubt on the J call. CDR3 length: 14 amino acids. CDR1 is LGHNA and CDR2 is YSLEER in the germline V gene. DNA of the CDR3: TGCGCCAGCAGTGGTGCGGGGGGCTTGGAGACCCAGTACTTC. Translation gives CASSGAGGLETQYF.

This clonotype turned up a few times. The chain uses TRBV7-9 and TRBJ2-3, with a weak D call TRBD2 (5 bases). This CDR3 region has 14 residues. Germline V gives CDR1 SEHNR, CDR2 FQNEAQ (reference sequence). The germline V and J ends were trimmed by 3 bases and 3 bases, with 10 bases remaining between them. The CDR3 region is CASSFLDSTDTQYF. The CDR3 nucleotides read TGTGCCAGCAGCTTTCTGGACTCAACAGATACGCAGTATTTT.

The V call is TRBV29-1, the J call TRBJ2-5, with TRBD2 matching over 8 bases. Germline values: CDR1 SQVTM, CDR2 ANQGSEA. The CDR3 is 14 amino acids. With 4 bases clipped from V and 2 bases from J, the junction kept 6 bases outside the gene matches. CDR3: CSVAAGGSQETQYF. The CDR3 DNA is TGCAGCGTTGCCGCGGGAGGAAGTCAAGAGACCCAGTACTTC.

This chain joins TRBV12-3 or TRBV12-4 and TRBJ2-3, with TRBD1 identical over 8 bases. The CDR3 length is 13 residues. The J segment lost 4 bases and the V segment lost 4 bases, leaving 1 base of the junction unmatched. CDR3 bases: TGTGCCAGCAGTTCGACAGGGGCAGATACGCAGTATTTT. Protein product: CASSSTGADTQYF.

This chain uses TRBV12-3 or TRBV12-4 with TRBJ1-1; D possibly corresponds to TRBD1 (5 bases). V lost 7 bases and J lost 5, with 14 bases in between. This CDR3 contains 13 residues. CDR3 sequence reads: CASKEGPGTEAFF. The CDR3 DNA follows: TGTGCCAGCAAAGAGGGACCGGGAACTGAAGCTTTCTTT.

This chain uses TRBV28 with TRBJ1-2, with D hard to call. Trimming left V 3 bases short and J 3 bases short, with 17 bases between. Germline V lookup: CDR1 MDHEN, CDR2 SYDVKM. The CDR3 runs 16 residues. CDR3 amino acids: CASSFGSTWLDYGYTF. The CDR3 nucleotides are TGTGCCAGCAGTTTTGGATCCACATGGTTGGACTATGGCTACACCTTC.

The rearrangement joins TRBV4-1 to TRBJ2-7; 9 positions match TRBD1. V gave up 3 bases and J gave up 3 bases; unmatched junction bases: 6. This CDR3 spans 15 amino acids. CDR1 is MGHRA and CDR2 is YSYEKL in the germline V gene. CDR3 loop: CASSQVRGQGYEQYF. The CDR3 coding sequence is TGCGCCAGCAGCCAGGTTAGGGGACAGGGCTACGAGCAGTACTTC.

The table lists this clonotype with a few counts. The chain links TRBV20-1 to TRBJ1-5, with a weak D call TRBD1 (6 bases). Trimming left V 5 bases short and J 6 bases short, with 14 bases between. This CDR3 comprises 13 residues. Germline assignment: CDR1 DFQATT and CDR2 SNEGSKA (reference sequence). The CDR3 sequence is CSAQQGQVQPQHF. DNA for the CDR3: TGCAGTGCTCAACAGGGCCAAGTTCAGCCCCAGCATTTT.

In its sample, this clonotype was seen many times. This sequence joins TRBV20-1 and TRBJ2-2; D uncertain. Germline CDR1 reads DFQATT; CDR2 reads SNEGSKA (reference sequence). The V and J ends lost 6 bases and 3 bases respectively, with 17 bases between them. The CDR3 extends over 15 amino acids. CDR3 sequence reads: CSASDRAWDTGELFF. The CDR3 DNA is TGCAGTGCCTCAGACCGGGCTTGGGACACCGGGGAGCTGTTTTTT.

This sequence joins TRBV11-1 and TRBJ2-3; no clear D gene. The CDR3 loop spans 14 amino acids. The germline gives CDR1 SGHAT, CDR2 FQDESV (reference sequence). V lost 6 bases, J lost 4 bases, and 14 bases lay in between. The CDR3 reads CASRPSYAADTQYF. DNA for the CDR3: TGTGCCAGCAGGCCTTCTTACGCAGCAGATACGCAGTATTTT.

The V call is TRBV2, the J call TRBJ2-1; 10 positions match TRBD2. Germline CDR1 reads SNHLY; CDR2 reads FYNNEI. The CDR3 loop spans 16 amino acids. V shed 6 bases and J 8 bases; nucleotides not matched to a gene: 13. CDR3 sequence reads: CASRTSKSGGAYEQFF. CDR3 DNA sequence: TGTGCCAGCAGGACCTCAAAGAGCGGGGGGGCCTATGAGCAGTTCTTC.

The chain couples TRBV6-2 or TRBV6-3 to TRBJ2-3, with TRBD2 matching 8 bases. CDR3 size: 17 residues. Unmatched junction bases numbered 11, after V lost 0 bases and J lost 6 bases. Germline assignment: CDR1 MNHEY and CDR2 SVGEGT. The CDR3 region has the DNA TGTGCCAGCAGTTACTCGACGTTTAGCGGGACGGGGGATACGCAGTATTTT. It translates to CASSYSTFSGTGDTQYF.

This chain joins TRBV20-1 and TRBJ2-7; D is perhaps TRBD1 (6 bases). The CDR3 contains 13 residues. Germline loops: CDR1 DFQATT, CDR2 SNEGSKA (reference sequence). V lost 3 bases, J lost 9 bases, and 18 bases lay in between. In DNA, the CDR3 is TGCAGTGCTAGCTGGACAGACCGTAACGCGCAGTACTTC. Its translation is CSASWTDRNAQYF.